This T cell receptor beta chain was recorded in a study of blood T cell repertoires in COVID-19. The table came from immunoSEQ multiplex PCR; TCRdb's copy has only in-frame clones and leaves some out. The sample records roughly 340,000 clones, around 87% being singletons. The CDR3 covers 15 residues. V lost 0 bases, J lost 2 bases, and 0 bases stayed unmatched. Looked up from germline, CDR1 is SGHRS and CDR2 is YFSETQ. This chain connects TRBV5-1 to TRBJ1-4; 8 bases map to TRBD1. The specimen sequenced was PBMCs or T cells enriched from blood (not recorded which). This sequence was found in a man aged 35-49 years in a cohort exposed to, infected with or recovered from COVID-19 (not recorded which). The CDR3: CASSLGTGTNEKLFF. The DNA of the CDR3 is TGCGCCAGCAGCTTGGGGACAGGGACTAATGAAAAACTGTTTTTT.